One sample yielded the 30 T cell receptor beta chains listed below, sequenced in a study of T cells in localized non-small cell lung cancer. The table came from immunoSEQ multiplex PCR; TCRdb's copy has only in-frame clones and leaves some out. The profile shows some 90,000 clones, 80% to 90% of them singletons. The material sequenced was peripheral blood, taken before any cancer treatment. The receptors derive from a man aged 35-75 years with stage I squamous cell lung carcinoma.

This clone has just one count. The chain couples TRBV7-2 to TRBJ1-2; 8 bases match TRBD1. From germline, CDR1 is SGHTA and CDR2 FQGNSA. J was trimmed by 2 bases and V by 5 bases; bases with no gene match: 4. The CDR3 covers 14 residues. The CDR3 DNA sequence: TGTGCCAGCAGCCGGGACAGGTCAAACTATGGCTACACCTTC. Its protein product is CASSRDRSNYGYTF. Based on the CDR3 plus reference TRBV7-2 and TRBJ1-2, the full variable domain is GAGVSQSPSNKVTEKGKDVELRCDPISGHTALYWYRQSLGQGLEFLIYFQGNSAPDKSGLPSDRFSAERTGGSVSTLTIQRTQQEDSAVYLCASSRDRSNYGYTFGSGTRLTVV.

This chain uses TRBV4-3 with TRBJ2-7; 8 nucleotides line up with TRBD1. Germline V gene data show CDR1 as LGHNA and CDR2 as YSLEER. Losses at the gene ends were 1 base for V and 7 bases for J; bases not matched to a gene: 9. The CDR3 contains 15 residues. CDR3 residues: CASSQVWGTGEEQYF. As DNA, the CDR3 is TGCGCCAGCAGCCAAGTTTGGGGGACAGGTGAGGAGCAGTACTTC.

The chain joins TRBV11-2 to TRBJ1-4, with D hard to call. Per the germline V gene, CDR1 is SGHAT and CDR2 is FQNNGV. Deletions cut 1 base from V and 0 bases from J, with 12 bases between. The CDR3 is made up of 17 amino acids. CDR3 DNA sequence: TGTGCCAGCAGCTTAGGGTCTAAGGCTACAACTAATGAAAAACTGTTTTTT. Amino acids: CASSLGSKATTNEKLFF.

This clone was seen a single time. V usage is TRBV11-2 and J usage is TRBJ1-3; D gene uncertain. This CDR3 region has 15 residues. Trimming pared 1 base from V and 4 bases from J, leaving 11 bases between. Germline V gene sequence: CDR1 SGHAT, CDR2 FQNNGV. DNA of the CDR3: TGTGCCAGCAGCTTAGCGGTTGCACCCGGAAACACCATATATTTT. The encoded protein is CASSLAVAPGNTIYF.

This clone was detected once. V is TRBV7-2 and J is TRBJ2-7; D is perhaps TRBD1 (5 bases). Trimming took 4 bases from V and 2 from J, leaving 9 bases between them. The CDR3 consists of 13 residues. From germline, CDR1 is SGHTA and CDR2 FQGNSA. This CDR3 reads CASSSRTPYEQYF. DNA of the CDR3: TGTGCCAGCAGCTCGCGGACACCCTACGAGCAGTACTTC.

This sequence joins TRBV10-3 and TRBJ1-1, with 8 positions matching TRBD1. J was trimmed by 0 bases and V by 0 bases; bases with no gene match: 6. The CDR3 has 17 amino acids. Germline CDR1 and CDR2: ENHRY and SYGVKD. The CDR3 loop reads CAISESGDRFMNTEAFF. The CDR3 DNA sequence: TGTGCCATCAGTGAGTCGGGGGACAGGTTCATGAACACTGAAGCTTTCTTT.

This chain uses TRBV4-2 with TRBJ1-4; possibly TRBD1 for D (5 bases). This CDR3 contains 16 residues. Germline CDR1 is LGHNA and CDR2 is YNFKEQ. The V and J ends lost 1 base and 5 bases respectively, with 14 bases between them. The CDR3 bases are TGTGCCAGCAGCCAAGCAAGCGGGACTCAAAATGAAAAACTGTTTTTT. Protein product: CASSQASGTQNEKLFF.

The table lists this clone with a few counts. CDR3 residues: CASSYGWGGRSEQFF. The CDR3 DNA is TGTGCCAGCAGTTACGGATGGGGGGGCCGCAGTGAGCAGTTCTTC. The chain joins TRBV6-5 to TRBJ2-1, with D maybe TRBD2 (7 bases). The germline CDR1 and CDR2 sequences are MNHEY and SVGAGI. This CDR3 is 15 amino acids long. V was trimmed by 2 bases and J by 9 bases, leaving 17 bases between them.

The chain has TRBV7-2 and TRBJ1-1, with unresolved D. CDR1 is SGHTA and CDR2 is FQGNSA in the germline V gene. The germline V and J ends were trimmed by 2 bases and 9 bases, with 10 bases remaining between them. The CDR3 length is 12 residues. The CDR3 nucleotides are TGTGCCAGCAGCTTATCGGGGTTCAAAGCTTTCTTT. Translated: CASSLSGFKAFF.

This chain's CDR3 is CASLAIGSYNEQFF. The DNA for the CDR3 is TGTGCCAGTTTAGCAATCGGGTCCTACAATGAGCAGTTCTTC. This rearrangement joins TRBV2 to TRBJ2-1; D remains unclear. CDR1 is SNHLY, CDR2 FYNNEI, per germline. Trimming removed 9 bases from V and 1 base from J, with 13 bases in between. The CDR3 spans 14 residues.

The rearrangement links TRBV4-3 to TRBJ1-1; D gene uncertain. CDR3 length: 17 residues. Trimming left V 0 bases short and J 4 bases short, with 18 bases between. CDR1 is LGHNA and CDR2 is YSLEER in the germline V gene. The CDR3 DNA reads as TGCGCCAGCAGCCAAGAGATGATCGGCGCCATGGGCACTGAAGCTTTCTTT. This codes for CASSQEMIGAMGTEAFF.

The CDR3 protein is CASSLLAAYDTFTDTQYF. The CDR3, as DNA: TGTGCCAGCAGCTTATTGGCGGCCTACGATACCTTTACAGATACGCAGTATTTT. The J gene is TRBJ2-3, the V gene TRBV7-2; D is uncertain. The CDR3 extends over 18 amino acids. V dropped 2 bases and J dropped 3 bases, with 21 bases sitting between them. Per the germline V gene, CDR1 is SGHTA and CDR2 is FQGNSA.

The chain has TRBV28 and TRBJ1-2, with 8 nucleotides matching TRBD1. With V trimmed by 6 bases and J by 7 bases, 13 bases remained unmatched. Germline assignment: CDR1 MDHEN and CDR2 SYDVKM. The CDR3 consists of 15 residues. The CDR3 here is CASRDRGGALSGYTF. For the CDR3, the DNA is TGTGCCAGCAGAGACAGGGGAGGGGCCCTTTCTGGCTACACCTTC.

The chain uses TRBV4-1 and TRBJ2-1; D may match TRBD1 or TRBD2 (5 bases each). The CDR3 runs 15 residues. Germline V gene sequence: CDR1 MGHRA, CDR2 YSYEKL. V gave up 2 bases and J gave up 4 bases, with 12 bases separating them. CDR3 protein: CASSQPGRDYNEQFF. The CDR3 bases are TGCGCCAGCAGCCAACCGGGACGGGATTACAATGAGCAGTTCTTC.

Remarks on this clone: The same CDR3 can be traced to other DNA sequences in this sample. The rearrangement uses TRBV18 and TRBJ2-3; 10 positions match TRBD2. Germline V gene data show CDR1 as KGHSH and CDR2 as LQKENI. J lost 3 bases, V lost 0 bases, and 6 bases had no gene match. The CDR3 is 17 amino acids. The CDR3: CASSPPGLAGGTDTQYF. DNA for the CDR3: TGTGCCAGCTCACCACCGGGTTTAGCGGGAGGTACAGATACGCAGTATTTT.

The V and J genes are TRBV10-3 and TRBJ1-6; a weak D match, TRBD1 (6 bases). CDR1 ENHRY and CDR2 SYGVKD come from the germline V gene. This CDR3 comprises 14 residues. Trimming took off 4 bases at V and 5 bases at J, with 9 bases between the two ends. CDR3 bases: TGTGCCATCAGTGGAGGGGGGGATAATTCACCCCTCCACTTT. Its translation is CAISGGGDNSPLHF.

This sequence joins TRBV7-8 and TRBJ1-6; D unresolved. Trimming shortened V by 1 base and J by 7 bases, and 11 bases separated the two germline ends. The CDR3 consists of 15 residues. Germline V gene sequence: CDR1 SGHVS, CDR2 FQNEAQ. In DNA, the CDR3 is TGTGCCAGCAGCTTAGATCAGGCGCCCAATTCACCCCTCCACTTT. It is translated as CASSLDQAPNSPLHF.

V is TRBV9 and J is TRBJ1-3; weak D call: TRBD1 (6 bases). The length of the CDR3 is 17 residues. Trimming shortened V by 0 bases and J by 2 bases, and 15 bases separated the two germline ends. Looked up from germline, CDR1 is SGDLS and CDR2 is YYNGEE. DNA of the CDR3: TGTGCCAGCAGCGTAGGAAGGATGGGACATGCTGGAAACACCATATATTTT. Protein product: CASSVGRMGHAGNTIYF.

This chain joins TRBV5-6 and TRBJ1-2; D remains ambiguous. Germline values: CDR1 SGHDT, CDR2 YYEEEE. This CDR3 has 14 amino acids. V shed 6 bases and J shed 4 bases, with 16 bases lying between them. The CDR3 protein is CASIPREGFYGYTF. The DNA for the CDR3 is TGTGCCAGCATCCCGAGGGAAGGTTTCTATGGCTACACCTTC.

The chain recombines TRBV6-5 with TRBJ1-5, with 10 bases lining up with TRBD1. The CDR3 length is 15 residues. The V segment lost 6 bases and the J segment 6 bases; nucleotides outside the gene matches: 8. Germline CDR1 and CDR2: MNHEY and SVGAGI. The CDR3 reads CASSRWGQGLQPQHF. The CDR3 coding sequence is TGTGCCAGCAGCCGGTGGGGACAGGGGCTTCAGCCCCAGCATTTT.

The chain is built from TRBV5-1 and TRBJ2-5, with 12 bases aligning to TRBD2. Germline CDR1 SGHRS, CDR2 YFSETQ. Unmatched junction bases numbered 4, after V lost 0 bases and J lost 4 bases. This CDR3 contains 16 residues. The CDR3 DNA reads TGCGCCAGCAGCTTGGCTAGCGGGGGGGCCGGAGAGACCCAGTACTTC. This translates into CASSLASGGAGETQYF.

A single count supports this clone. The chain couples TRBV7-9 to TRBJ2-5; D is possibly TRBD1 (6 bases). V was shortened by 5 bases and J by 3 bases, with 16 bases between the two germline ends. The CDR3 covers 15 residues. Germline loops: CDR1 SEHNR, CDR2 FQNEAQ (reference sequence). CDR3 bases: TGTGCCAGCAGCCCCAACGCAGGGGAGAAAGAGACCCAGTACTTC. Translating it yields CASSPNAGEKETQYF.

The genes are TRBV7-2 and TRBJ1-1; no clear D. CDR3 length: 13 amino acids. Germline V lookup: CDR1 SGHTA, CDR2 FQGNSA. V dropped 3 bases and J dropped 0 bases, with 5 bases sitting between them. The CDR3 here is CASSFVVNTEAFF. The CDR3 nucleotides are TGTGCCAGCAGCTTTGTAGTGAACACTGAAGCTTTCTTT.

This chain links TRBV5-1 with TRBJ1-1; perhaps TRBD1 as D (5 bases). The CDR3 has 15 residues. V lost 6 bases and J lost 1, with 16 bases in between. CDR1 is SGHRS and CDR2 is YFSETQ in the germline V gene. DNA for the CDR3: TGCGCCAGCACCCTTCTGGGAACAGGGAACACTGAAGCTTTCTTT. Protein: CASTLLGTGNTEAFF.

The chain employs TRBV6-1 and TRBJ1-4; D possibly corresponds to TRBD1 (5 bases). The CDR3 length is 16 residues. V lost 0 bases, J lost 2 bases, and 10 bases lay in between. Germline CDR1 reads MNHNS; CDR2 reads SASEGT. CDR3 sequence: CASSEAGGSTNEKLFF. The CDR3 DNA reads TGTGCCAGCAGTGAAGCTGGGGGGTCCACTAATGAAAAACTGTTTTTT.

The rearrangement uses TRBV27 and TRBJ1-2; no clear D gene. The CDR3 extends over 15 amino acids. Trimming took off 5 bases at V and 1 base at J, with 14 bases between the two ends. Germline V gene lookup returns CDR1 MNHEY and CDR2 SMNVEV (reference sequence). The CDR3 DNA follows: TGTGCCAGCAGTCCCTCCCGGGCCAATAACTATGGCTACACCTTC. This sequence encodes CASSPSRANNYGYTF.

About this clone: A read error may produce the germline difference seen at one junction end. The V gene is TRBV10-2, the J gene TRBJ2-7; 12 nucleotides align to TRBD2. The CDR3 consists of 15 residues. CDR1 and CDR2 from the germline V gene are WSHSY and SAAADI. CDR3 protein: CASSPQLAGGANFWF. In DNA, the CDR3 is TGCGCCAGCAGCCCCCAACTAGCGGGGGGCGCTAATTTCTGGTTC.

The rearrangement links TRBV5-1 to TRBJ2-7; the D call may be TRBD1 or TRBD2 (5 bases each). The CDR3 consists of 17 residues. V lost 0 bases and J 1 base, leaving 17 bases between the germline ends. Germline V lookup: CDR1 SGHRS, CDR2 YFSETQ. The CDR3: CASSLDPTGGGSYEQYF. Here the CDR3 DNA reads TGCGCCAGCAGCTTGGATCCTACAGGAGGTGGGTCCTACGAGCAGTACTTC.

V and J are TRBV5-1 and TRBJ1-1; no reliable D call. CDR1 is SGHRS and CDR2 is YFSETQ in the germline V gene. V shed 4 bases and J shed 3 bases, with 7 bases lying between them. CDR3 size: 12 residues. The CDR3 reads CASSTDDTEAFF. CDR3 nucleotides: TGCGCCAGCAGCACGGACGACACTGAAGCTTTCTTT.

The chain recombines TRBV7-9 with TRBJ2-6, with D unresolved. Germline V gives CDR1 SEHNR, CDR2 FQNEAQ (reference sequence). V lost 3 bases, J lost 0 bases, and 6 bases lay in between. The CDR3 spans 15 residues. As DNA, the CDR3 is TGTGCCAGCAGCTTTTGGCACTCTGGGGCCAACGTCCTGACTTTC. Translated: CASSFWHSGANVLTF.